The present TCR beta chain was sequenced within a study of T cell therapy after organ transplantation. Regarding this clone: Its target is unknown.

Time point denoted: 20-29 weeks after completion of therapy. Looked up from germline, CDR1 is MGHRA and CDR2 is YSYEKL. The V end lost 0 bases, the J end lost 7 bases, and 13 bases lay between the germline ends. The CDR3 is 15 residues long. The data were produced by immunoSEQ multiplex PCR, yet TCRdb's version contains in-frame clones alone and is incomplete. The repertoire has approximately 15,000 clones, about 85% of them found once; the top ten carry roughly 30%. The genes are TRBV4-1 and TRBJ1-5; the D is unclear. This receptor was obtained from a human patient who had received a solid organ transplant and had CMV disease. These T cells may partly come from the graft donor. Sequencing used CD8+ T cells from blood, obtained after autologous CMV-specific T cell therapy. The CDR3, as DNA: TGCGCCAGCAGCCAAGATACACGGGCGGGGCAGCCCCAGCATTTT. Protein product: CASSQDTRAGQPQHF.